The clone carrying this T cell receptor beta chain was seen once. The authors' processing: Reference gene primer amplification yielded estimated nucleated cell counts. TCRdb's copy holds only in-frame clones and misses some; the assay was immunoSEQ multiplex PCR. V and J calls and clone size are as listed in that table; D and trimming were resolved from the DNA. The sample comprises about 280,000 clones, 85% of which are singletons, and more than 10% rests with the top ten. These data belong to a study of blood T cell repertoires in COVID-19. The receptor was derived from a human donor in a cohort sampled during active COVID-19. Sequenced input: peripheral blood.

CDR3 protein: CASRAAREQYF. The DNA for the CDR3 is TGCGCCAGCAGGGCAGCCAGGGAGCAGTACTTC. This chain connects TRBV5-1 to TRBJ2-7; D gene unclear. V lost 5 bases, J lost 7 bases, and 10 bases lay in between. This CDR3 is 11 amino acids long. Germline V gene lookup returns CDR1 SGHRS and CDR2 YFSETQ.